These T cell receptor beta chains were read from a single sample in a study of T cell responses to AZD1222 COVID-19 vaccine. Sequenced by immunoSEQ multiplex PCR; TCRdb stores in-frame clones only, minus some. The table has some 120,000 clones, around 92% seen once. The starting material was peripheral blood, obtained on day 0 of AZD1222 vaccination. These TCRs come from an adult in good health. Both conserved end residues are part of each CDR3. The order of the fields is V gene, D gene, CDR3 length, clone size, J gene, CDR3 DNA, CDR3 protein. D genes are given only for firm matches. Expanded clones are given a class, and other clones once, few, many or no size at all.

>TRBV2|-|16|-|TRBJ2-7
TGTGCCAGCAGTGGGGCGGGGCCAGGGCGAACCTACGAGCAGTACTTC
CASSGAGPGRTYEQYF
>TRBV5-1|-|14|-|TRBJ2-2
TGCGCCAGCAGCTTGCCTTCGAACACCGGGGAGCTGTTTTTT
CASSLPSNTGELFF
>TRBV2|TRBD1|13|-|TRBJ1-2
TGTGCCGGAAGCAGGGGGCTGGACTATGGCTACACCTTC
CAGSRGLDYGYTF
>TRBV7-3|-|14|-|TRBJ2-3
TGTGCCAGCAGCTTAGGGCGGGCTCCAGATACGCAGTATTTT
CASSLGRAPDTQYF
>TRBV7-8|-|13|once|TRBJ2-4
TGTGCCAGCAGCGAGGGAGTCCAAAACATTCAGTACTTC
CASSEGVQNIQYF
>TRBV2|-|13|-|TRBJ1-1
TGTGCCAGCAGTAATGGGGGAGGCACTGAAGCTTTCTTT
CASSNGGGTEAFF
>TRBV19|TRBD1|15|-|TRBJ1-2
TGTGCCAGTAGTATAAAGACAGGGGTGGACTATGGCTACACCTTC
CASSIKTGVDYGYTF
>TRBV13|-|15|-|TRBJ1-6
TGTGCCAGCAGCTTAGGCCAGGACGGCAGATCACCCCTCCACTTT
CASSLGQDGRSPLHF
>TRBV5-1|-|15|few|TRBJ1-3
TGCGCCAGCAGCCCGATAAGCAACTCTGGAAACACCATATATTTT
CASSPISNSGNTIYF
>TRBV3-1/TRBV3-2|-|16|-|TRBJ2-2
TGTGCCAGCAGCCAAGAAAAAAGGACTTCAACCGGGGAGCTGTTTTTT
CASSQEKRTSTGELFF
>TRBV7-9|TRBD1|14|-|TRBJ2-1
TGTGCCAGCAGATCGACAGGGCAGCCGGGGGAGCAGTTCTTC
CASRSTGQPGEQFF
>TRBV27|-|13|-|TRBJ1-6
TGTGCCAGCAGTTCTGGGTGGGAAATCCACCTCCACTTT
CASSSGWEIHLHF
>TRBV18|TRBD2|16|-|TRBJ2-5
TGTGCCAGCTCACCACCGGCTAGCGGATTCCAAGAGACCCAGTACTTC
CASSPPASGFQETQYF
>TRBV7-9|-|14|-|TRBJ1-1
TGTGCCAGCAGCTCTCAAAGGGCCAGCACTGAAGCTTTCTTT
CASSSQRASTEAFF
>TRBV6-5|-|13|few|TRBJ1-3
TGTGCCAGCAGTTTAGAAGAAGGAAACACCATATATTTT
CASSLEEGNTIYF
>TRBV20-1|-|15|-|TRBJ1-5
TGCAGTGCTAGTGAATCCGGGCCCAGGAGGCAGCCCCAGCATTTT
CSASESGPRRQPQHF
>TRBV5-1|TRBD2|16|-|TRBJ2-1
TGCGCCAGCAGCTTAATTCCTAGCGGGGGTTACAATGAGCAGTTCTTC
CASSLIPSGGYNEQFF
>TRBV14|-|18|-|TRBJ1-3
TGTGCCAGCAGCCAAGATCTAGGCAGGTCGAGCTCTGGAAACACCATATATTTT
CASSQDLGRSSSGNTIYF
>TRBV5-3|TRBD2|18|-|TRBJ2-1
TGTGCCAGAAGCTTGGCCAAGGGGCGCGGGAGGGTCTACAATGAGCAGTTCTTC
CARSLAKGRGRVYNEQFF
>TRBV10-3|-|11|-|TRBJ1-1
TGTGCCACCTCGACAGGCTCTGAAGCTTTCTTT
CATSTGSEAFF
>TRBV11-2|-|12|-|TRBJ1-3
TGTGCCAGCGGGCTTTGGGGAAACACCATATATTTT
CASGLWGNTIYF
>TRBV7-9|TRBD1|17|-|TRBJ1-2
TGTGCCAGCAGCTTAGCGGGCGGACAGGGGGCAAACTATGGCTACACCTTC
CASSLAGGQGANYGYTF
>TRBV18|TRBD1|15|-|TRBJ1-1
TGTGCCAGCTCACCTTACAGGGGTCGAGACACTGAAGCTTTCTTT
CASSPYRGRDTEAFF
>TRBV27|TRBD2|17|-|TRBJ2-3
TGTGCCTCCGTGGGACTAGCTAAGCTCTTGAGCACAGATACGCAGTATTTT
CASVGLAKLLSTDTQYF
>TRBV19|-|12|-|TRBJ1-1
TGTGCCAGTAGTGGGAGGGAGGCTGAAGCTTTCTTT
CASSGREAEAFF
>TRBV6-5|TRBD2|14|once|TRBJ2-7
TGTGCCAGCAGATTTCGCGGGGGAACCTACGAGCAGTACTTC
CASRFRGGTYEQYF
>TRBV24-1|-|15|once|TRBJ1-4
TGTGCCACCAGTGATGCAAGCCTCCCGTTAGAAAAACTGTTTTTT
CATSDASLPLEKLFF
>TRBV19|-|13|-|TRBJ1-2
TGTGCCAGTAGCCCCCCCACAGGGTGGGGCTACACCTTC
CASSPPTGWGYTF
>TRBV5-1|TRBD2|15|-|TRBJ2-7
TGCGCCAGCAGCTCTCAAGCGGGAGAGACCTACGAGCAGTACTTC
CASSSQAGETYEQYF
>TRBV10-2|-|14|-|TRBJ2-3
TGCGCCAGCAGCCCGGGACTTCACACAGATACGCAGTATTTT
CASSPGLHTDTQYF
>TRBV7-9|-|14|few|TRBJ1-5
TGTGCCAGCAGCTTATTGGATGGGAATCAGCCCCAGCATTTT
CASSLLDGNQPQHF
>TRBV29-1|-|13|-|TRBJ1-2
TGCAGCGTCTCAGGGACGGATTATAATGGCTACACCTTC
CSVSGTDYNGYTF
>TRBV7-3|TRBD2|16|-|TRBJ2-1
TGTGCCAGCAGCTTAACATCAAGCGGGAGAGGCAATGAGCAGTTCTTC
CASSLTSSGRGNEQFF
>TRBV11-2|-|15|-|TRBJ1-3
TGTGCCAGCAGCTTAGGTATCCTTGTTTGGAACACCATATATTTT
CASSLGILVWNTIYF
>TRBV12-5|-|13|-|TRBJ2-7
TGTGCTAGTGGTTTGGGGGGGGCTCTCGAGCAGTACTTC
CASGLGGALEQYF